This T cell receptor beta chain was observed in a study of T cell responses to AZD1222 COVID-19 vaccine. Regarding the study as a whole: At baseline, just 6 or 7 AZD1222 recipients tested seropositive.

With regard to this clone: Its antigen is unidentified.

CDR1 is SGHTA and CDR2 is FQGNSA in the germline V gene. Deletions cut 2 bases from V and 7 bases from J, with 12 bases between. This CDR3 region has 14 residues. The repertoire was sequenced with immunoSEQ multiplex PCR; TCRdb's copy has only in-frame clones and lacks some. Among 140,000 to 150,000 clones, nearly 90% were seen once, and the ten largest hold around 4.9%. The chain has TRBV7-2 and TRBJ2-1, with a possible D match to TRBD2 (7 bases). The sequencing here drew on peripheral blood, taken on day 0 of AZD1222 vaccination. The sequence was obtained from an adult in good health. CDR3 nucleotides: TGTGCCAGCAGCTTACGGGGGGCTGAAAATGAGCAGTTCTTC. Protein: CASSLRGAENEQFF.